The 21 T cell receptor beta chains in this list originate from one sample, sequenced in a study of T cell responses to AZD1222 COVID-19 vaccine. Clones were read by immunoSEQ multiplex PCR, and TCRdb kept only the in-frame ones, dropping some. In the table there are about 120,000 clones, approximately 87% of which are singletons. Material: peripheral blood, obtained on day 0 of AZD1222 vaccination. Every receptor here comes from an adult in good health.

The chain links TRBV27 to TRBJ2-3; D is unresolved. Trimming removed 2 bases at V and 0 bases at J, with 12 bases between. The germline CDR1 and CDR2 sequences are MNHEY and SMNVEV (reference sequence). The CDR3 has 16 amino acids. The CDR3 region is CASSLMAASSTDTQYF. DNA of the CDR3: TGTGCCAGCAGTTTAATGGCAGCGAGTAGCACAGATACGCAGTATTTT.

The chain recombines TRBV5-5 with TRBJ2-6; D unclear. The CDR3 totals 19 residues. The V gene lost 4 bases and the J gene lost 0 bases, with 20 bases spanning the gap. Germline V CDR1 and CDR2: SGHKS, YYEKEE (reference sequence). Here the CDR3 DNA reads TGTGCCAGCAGCCTCTTCACCAGCGCTCGGAGCTCTGGGGCCAACGTCCTGACTTTC. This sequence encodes CASSLFTSARSSGANVLTF.

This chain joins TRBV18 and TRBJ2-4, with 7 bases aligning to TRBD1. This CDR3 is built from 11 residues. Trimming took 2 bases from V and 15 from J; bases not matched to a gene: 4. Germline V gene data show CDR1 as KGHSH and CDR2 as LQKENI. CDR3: CASSPDRERYF. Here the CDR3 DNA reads TGTGCCAGCTCACCAGACAGGGAAAGGTACTTC.

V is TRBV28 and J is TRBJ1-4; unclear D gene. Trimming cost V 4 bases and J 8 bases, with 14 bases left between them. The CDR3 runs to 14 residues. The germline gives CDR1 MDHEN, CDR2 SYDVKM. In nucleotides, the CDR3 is TGTGCCAGCAGTTCGCCTGAATCGGGGGAAAAACTGTTTTTT. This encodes CASSSPESGEKLFF.

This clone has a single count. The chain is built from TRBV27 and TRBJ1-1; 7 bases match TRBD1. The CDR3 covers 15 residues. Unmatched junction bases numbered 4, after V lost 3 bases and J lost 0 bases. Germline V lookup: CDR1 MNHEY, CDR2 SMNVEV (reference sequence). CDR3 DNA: TGTGCCAGCAGTTTGTCCGGGACAGTGAACACTGAAGCTTTCTTT. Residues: CASSLSGTVNTEAFF.

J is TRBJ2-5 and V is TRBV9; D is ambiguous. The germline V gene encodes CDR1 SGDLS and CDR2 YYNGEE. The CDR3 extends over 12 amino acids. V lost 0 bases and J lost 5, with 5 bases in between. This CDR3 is CASSVDGETQYF. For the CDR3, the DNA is TGTGCCAGCAGCGTAGATGGGGAGACCCAGTACTTC.

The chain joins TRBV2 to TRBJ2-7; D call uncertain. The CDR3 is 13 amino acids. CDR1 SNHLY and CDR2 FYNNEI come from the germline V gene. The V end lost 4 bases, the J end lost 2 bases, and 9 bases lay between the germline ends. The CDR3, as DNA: TGTGCCAGCAGTGGACGGGTGACCTACGAGCAGTACTTC. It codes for CASSGRVTYEQYF.

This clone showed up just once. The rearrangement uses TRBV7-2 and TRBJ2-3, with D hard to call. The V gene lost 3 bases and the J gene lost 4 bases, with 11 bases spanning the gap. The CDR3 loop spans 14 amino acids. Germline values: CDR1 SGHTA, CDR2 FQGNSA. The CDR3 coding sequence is TGTGCCAGCAGCTTTTCCAGCTCACCAGATACGCAGTATTTT. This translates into CASSFSSSPDTQYF.

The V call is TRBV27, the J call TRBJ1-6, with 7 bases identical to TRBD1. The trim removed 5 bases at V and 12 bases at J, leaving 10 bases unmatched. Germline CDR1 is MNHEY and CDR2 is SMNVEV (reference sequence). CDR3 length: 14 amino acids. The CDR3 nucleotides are TGTGCCAGCAGTACGTATCAGGGGGTGTTACCCCTCCACTTT. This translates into CASSTYQGVLPLHF.

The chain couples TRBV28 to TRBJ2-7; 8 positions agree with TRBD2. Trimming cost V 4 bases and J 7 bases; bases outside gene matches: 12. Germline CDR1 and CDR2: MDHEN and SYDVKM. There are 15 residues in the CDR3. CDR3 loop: CASSSRDGGVREQYF. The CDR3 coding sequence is TGTGCCAGCAGTTCCCGGGACGGGGGGGTTCGGGAGCAGTACTTC.

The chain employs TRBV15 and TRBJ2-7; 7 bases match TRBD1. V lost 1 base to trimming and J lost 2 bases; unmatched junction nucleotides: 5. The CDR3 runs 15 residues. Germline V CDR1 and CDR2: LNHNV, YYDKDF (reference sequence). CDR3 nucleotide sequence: TGTGCCACCAGCAGAGCCGGGACAGCACCCTACGAGCAGTACTTC. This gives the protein CATSRAGTAPYEQYF. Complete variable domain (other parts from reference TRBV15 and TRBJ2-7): DAMVIQNPRYQVTQFGKPVTLSCSQTLNHNVMYWYQQKSSQAPKLLFHYYDKDFNNEADTPDNFQSRRPNTSFCFLDIRSPGLGDTAMYLCATSRAGTAPYEQYFGPGTRLTVT.

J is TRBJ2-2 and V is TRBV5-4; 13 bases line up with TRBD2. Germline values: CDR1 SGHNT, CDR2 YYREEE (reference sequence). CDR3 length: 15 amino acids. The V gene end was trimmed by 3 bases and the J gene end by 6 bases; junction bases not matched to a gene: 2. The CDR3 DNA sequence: TGTGCCAGCAGCTGGACTAGCGGGGGCTCCGGGGAGCTGTTTTTT. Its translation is CASSWTSGGSGELFF.

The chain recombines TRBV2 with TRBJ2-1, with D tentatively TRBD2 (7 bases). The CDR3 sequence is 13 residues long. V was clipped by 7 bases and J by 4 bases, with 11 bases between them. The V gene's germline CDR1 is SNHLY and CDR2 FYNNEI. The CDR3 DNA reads TGTGCCAGCACGGGGGGCCTGTACAATGAGCAGTTCTTC. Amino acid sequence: CASTGGLYNEQFF.

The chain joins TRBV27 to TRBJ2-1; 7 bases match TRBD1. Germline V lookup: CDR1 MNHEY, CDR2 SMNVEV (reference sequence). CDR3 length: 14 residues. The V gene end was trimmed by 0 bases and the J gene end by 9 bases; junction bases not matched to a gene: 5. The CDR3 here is CASSLSTGNLEQFF. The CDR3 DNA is TGTGCCAGCAGTTTATCGACAGGGAATCTTGAGCAGTTCTTC.

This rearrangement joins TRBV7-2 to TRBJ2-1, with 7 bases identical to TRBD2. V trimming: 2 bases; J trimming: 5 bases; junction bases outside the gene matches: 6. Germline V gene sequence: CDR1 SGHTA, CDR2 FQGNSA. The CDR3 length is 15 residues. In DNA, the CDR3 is TGTGCCAGCAGCTTAAATCCTAGCGGCAACAATGAGCAGTTCTTC. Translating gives CASSLNPSGNNEQFF.

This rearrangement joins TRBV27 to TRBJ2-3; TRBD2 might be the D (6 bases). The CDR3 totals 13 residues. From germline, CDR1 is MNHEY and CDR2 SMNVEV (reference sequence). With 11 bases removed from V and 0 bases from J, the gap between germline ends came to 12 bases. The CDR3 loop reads CALEGGSTDTQYF. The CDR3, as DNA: TGTGCCCTGGAGGGCGGGAGCACAGATACGCAGTATTTT.

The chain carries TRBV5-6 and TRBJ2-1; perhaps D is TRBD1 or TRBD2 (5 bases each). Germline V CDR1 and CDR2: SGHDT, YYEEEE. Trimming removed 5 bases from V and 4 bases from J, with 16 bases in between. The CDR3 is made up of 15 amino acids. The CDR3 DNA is TGTGCCAGCAGTTCCGGGACGGCCTTATACAATGAGCAGTTCTTC. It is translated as CASSSGTALYNEQFF.

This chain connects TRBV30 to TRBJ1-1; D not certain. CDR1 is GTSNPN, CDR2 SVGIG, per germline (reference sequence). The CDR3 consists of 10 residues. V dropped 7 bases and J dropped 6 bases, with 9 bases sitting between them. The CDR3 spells CALADAEAFF. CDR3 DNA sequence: TGTGCCTTAGCGGACGCTGAAGCTTTCTTT. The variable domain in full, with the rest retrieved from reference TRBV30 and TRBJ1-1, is SQTIHQWPATLVQPVGSPLSLECTVEGTSNPNLYWYRQAAGRGLQLLFYSVGIGQISSEVPQNLSASRPQDRQFILSSKKLLLSDSGFYLCALADAEAFFGQGTRLTVV.

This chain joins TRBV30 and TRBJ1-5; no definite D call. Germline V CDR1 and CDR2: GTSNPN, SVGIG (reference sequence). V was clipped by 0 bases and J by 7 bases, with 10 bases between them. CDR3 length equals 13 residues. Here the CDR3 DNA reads TGTGCCTGGAGTGTCCGGGATGGACAGCCCCAGCATTTT. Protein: CAWSVRDGQPQHF. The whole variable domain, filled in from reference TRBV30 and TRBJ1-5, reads SQTIHQWPATLVQPVGSPLSLECTVEGTSNPNLYWYRQAAGRGLQLLFYSVGIGQISSEVPQNLSASRPQDRQFILSSKKLLLSDSGFYLCAWSVRDGQPQHFGDGTRLSIL.

The CDR3 DNA is TGTGCCAGCAGCTCCCCATTGGCGGGAGGCGAGCAGTACTTC. Translated, it gives CASSSPLAGGEQYF. V is TRBV7-9 and J is TRBJ2-7; 8 bases line up with TRBD2. Germline loops: CDR1 SEHNR, CDR2 FQNEAQ (reference sequence). CDR3 length: 14 residues. Trimming cost V 4 bases and J 6 bases; bases outside gene matches: 8.

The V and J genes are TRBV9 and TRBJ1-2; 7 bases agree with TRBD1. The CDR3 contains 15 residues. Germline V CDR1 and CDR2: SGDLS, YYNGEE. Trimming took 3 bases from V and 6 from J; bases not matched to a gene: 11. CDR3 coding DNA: TGTGCCAGCAGCGCGCGGGACAGCCTGGGGGATGGCTACACCTTC. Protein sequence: CASSARDSLGDGYTF.